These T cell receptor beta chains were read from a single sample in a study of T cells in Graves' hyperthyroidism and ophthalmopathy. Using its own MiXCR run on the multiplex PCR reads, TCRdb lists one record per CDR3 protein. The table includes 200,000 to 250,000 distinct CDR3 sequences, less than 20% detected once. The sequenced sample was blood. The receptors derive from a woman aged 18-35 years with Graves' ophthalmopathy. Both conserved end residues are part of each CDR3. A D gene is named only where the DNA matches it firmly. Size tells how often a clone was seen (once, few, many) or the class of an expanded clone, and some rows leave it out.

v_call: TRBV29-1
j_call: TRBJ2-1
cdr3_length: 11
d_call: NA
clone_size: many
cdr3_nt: TGCAGCGTTGCACAGTACAATGAGCAGTTCTTC
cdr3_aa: CSVAQYNEQFF

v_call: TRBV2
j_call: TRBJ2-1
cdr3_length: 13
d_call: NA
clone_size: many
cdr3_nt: TGTGCCAGAGGGCGGGAAAGGGGCAATGAGCAGTTCTTC
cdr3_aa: CARGRERGNEQFF

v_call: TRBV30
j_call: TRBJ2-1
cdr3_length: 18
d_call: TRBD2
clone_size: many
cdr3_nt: TGTGCCTGGAGTGTACGGCCCAGCGGGAGGCTGCCTTACAATGAGCAGTTCTTC
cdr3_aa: CAWSVRPSGRLPYNEQFF

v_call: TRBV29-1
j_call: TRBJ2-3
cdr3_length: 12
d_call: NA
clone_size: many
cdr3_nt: TGCAGCGGGAAGGGTTATAGGGATACGCAGTATTTT
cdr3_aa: CSGKGYRDTQYF

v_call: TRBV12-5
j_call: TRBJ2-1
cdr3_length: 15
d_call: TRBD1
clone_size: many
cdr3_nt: TGTGCTAGTGGGGCCACAGGGGTAAAGTACAATGAGCAGTTCTTC
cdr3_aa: CASGATGVKYNEQFF

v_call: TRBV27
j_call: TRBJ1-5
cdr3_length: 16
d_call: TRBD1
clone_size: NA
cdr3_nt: TGTGCCAGCAGCTCCGGGCAGGGGGATAGTAATCAGCCCCAGCATTTT
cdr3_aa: CASSSGQGDSNQPQHF

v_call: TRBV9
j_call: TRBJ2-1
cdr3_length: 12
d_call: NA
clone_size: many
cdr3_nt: TGTGCCAGCAGCACAACGACCAATGAGCAGTTCTTC
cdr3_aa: CASSTTTNEQFF

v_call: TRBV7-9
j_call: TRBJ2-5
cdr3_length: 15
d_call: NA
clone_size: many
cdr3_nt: TGTGCCAGCAGCTTGGGCAGGGTTTTGAAGGAGACCCAGTACTTC
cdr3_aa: CASSLGRVLKETQYF

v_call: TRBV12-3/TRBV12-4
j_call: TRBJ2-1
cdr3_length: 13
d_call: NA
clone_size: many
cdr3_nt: TGTGCCAGCAGTCCCCTCGGAGTAGCAGAGCAGTTCTTC
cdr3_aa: CASSPLGVAEQFF

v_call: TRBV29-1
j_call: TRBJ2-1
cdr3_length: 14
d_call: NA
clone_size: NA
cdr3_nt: TGCAGTGTGGGCGGGGGCAGCTCCTACAATGAGCAGTTCTTC
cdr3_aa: CSVGGGSSYNEQFF

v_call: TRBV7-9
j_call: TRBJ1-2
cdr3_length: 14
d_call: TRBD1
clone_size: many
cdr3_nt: TGTGCCAGCAGCGCACAGGGGGACGGCTATGGCTACACCTTC
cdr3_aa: CASSAQGDGYGYTF

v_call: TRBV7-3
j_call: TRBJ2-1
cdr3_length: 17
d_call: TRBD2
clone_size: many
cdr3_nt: TGTGCCAGCAGCTTAGTTGAACTAGCGGGAGTCTACAATGAGCAGTTCTTC
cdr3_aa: CASSLVELAGVYNEQFF

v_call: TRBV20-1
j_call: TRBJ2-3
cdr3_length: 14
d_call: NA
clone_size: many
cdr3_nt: TGCAGTGCTAGATACCGGGACCACACAGATACGCAGTATTTT
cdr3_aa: CSARYRDHTDTQYF

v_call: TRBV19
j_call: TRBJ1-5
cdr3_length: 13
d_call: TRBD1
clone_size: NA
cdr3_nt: TGTGCCACCCAAGGACAGGGCAATCAGCCCCAGCATTTT
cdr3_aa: CATQGQGNQPQHF

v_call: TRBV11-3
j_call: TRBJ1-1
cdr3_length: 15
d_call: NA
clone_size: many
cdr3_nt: TGTGCCAGCAGCTCCCCCCCGCAGGGTTACACTGAAGCTTTCTTT
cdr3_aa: CASSSPPQGYTEAFF

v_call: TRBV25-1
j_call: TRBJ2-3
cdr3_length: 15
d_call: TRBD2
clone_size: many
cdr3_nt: TGTGCCAGCAGTGACAGCGGGGGTATCACAGATACGCAGTATTTT
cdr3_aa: CASSDSGGITDTQYF

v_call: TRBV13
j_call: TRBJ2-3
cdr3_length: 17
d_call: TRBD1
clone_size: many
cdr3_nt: TGTGCCAGCAGCTTAGGACGGACAGGGAGTATGACAGATACGCAGTATTTT
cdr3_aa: CASSLGRTGSMTDTQYF

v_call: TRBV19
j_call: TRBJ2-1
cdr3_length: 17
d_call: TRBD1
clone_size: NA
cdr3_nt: TGTGCCAGTAGTATTCTATCTGGGACAGGTGGGTACAATGAGCAGTTCTTC
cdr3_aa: CASSILSGTGGYNEQFF

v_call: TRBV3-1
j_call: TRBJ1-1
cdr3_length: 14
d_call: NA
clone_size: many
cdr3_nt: TGTGCCAGCAGACCCCAGGGGCTGAACACTGAAGCTTTCTTT
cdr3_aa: CASRPQGLNTEAFF

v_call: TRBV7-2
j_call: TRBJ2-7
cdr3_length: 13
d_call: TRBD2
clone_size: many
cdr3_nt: TGTGCCAGCGGGGGGGTTTTTGGTGACGAGCAGTACTTC
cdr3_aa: CASGGVFGDEQYF

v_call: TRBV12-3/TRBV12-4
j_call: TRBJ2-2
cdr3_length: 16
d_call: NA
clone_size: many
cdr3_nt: TGTGCCAGCAGTTTAATTGGACGAAGGAACACCGGGGAGCTGTTTTTT
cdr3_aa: CASSLIGRRNTGELFF

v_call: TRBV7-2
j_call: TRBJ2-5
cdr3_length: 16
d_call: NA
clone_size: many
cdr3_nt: TGTGCCAGCAGCCTTGGCTGGCGCCCTACGGGCGAGACCCAGTACTTC
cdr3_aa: CASSLGWRPTGETQYF

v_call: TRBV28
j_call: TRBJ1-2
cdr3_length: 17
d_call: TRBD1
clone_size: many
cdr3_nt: TGTGCCAGCAGCTCAGACCAGGGGGCGCCCCTCGGCTATGGCTACACCTTC
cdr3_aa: CASSSDQGAPLGYGYTF

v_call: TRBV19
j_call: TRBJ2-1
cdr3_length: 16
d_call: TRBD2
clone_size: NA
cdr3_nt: TGTGCCAGTAGGGACAAGACTAGCGGGATCTACAATGAGCAGTTCTTC
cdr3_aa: CASRDKTSGIYNEQFF

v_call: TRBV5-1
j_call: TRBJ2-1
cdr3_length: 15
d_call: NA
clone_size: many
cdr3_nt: TGCGCCAGCAGCCCGGACGGTAGCTCCTACAATGAGCAGTTCTTC
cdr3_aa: CASSPDGSSYNEQFF

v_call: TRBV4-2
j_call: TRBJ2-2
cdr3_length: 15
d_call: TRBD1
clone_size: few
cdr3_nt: TGTGCCAGCAGCCAAGACTTACAGGGGCACGGGGAGCTGTTTTTT
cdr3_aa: CASSQDLQGHGELFF

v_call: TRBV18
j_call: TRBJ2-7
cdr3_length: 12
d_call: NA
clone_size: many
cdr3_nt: TGTGCCAGCTCATCAACTGCCTACGAGCAGTACTTC
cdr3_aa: CASSSTAYEQYF

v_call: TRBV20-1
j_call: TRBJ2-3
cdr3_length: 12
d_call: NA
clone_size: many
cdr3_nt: TGCAGTGCTAGTTCGAGCACAGATACGCAGTATTTT
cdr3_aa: CSASSSTDTQYF